This entry features one T cell receptor beta chain sequence. Its antigen is not identified. Method: immunoSEQ multiplex PCR; TCRdb's copy keeps in-frame clones and lacks some. Of around 130,000 clones listed, around 92% are singletons. These data originate in a study of T cell responses to AZD1222 COVID-19 vaccine. From germline, CDR1 is SGDLS and CDR2 YYNGEE. J was trimmed by 2 bases and V by 4 bases; bases with no gene match: 7. The CDR3 loop spans 16 amino acids. Study-level points and caveats: AZD1222 recipients seropositive at baseline numbered only five to seven. All repertoire sampling was performed exclusively after the peak T cell response.

The sequencing used peripheral blood, collected 28 days after the second AZD1222 dose. The sequence was collected from an adult who received the AZD1222 COVID-19 vaccine. The chain employs TRBV9 and TRBJ2-3; TRBD1 aligns across 10 bases. CDR3 bases: TGTGCCAGCAGCACGAGGACAGGGGGGAACACAGATACGCAGTATTTT. This codes for CASSTRTGGNTDTQYF.